Each of the 12 T cell receptor beta chains below was sequenced from the same sample in a study of T cells in Graves' hyperthyroidism and ophthalmopathy. Authors of the study amplified TCR beta CDR3 regions from RNA transcripts. The HTBI primer set served for first-round RT-PCR of the TCR CDR3. From the multiplex PCR reads, TCRdb called clonotypes with MiXCR, one entry per CDR3 protein. This table holds 490,000 or so distinct CDR3 sequences, 15% to 20% found once. The sequenced material came from blood. These receptors all stem from a woman under 40 with Graves' ophthalmopathy.

There are a few counts of this clonotype. J is TRBJ2-7 and V is TRBV6-2 or TRBV6-3; maybe TRBD1 (5 bases). Germline CDR1 MNHEY, CDR2 SVGEGT. Trimming cost V 6 bases and J 2 bases, with 14 bases left between them. The CDR3 totals 14 residues. CDR3 sequence (DNA): TGTGCCAGCAGAAGACCCAGGGATGCCTACGAGCAGTACTTC. It codes for CASRRPRDAYEQYF.

This clonotype has a count of ten or more. The V gene is TRBV11-2, the J gene TRBJ2-1; 11 bases map to TRBD2. CDR3 length equals 16 residues. The germline gives CDR1 SGHAT, CDR2 FQNNGV. V lost 5 bases and J lost 6; bases outside the gene matches: 9. CDR3 amino acids: CASSPILAGAGNEQFF. The DNA for the CDR3 is TGTGCCAGCAGCCCCATACTAGCGGGAGCTGGCAATGAGCAGTTCTTC. The variable domain in full, with the rest retrieved from reference TRBV11-2 and TRBJ2-1, is EAGVAQSPRYKIIEKRQSVAFWCNPISGHATLYWYQQILGQGPKLLIQFQNNGVVDDSQLPKDRFSAERLKGVDSTLKIQPAKLEDSAVYLCASSPILAGAGNEQFFGPGTRLTVL.

The chain combines TRBV27 with TRBJ2-1; TRBD2 is a possible D gene (5 bases). This CDR3 comprises 17 residues. Germline values: CDR1 MNHEY, CDR2 SMNVEV (reference sequence). Trimming left V 1 base short and J 1 base short, with 14 bases between. CDR3 DNA sequence: TGTGCCAGCAGTTTATTACAGCGGACTCCTTCCTACAATGAGCAGTTCTTC. Amino acids: CASSLLQRTPSYNEQFF.

This clonotype was detected ten times or more. The chain uses TRBV7-2 and TRBJ2-5; the D gene is possibly TRBD1 (5 bases). Per germline, CDR1 SGHTA and CDR2 FQGNSA. V was pared by 1 base and J by 5 bases, with 8 bases between. The CDR3 length is 13 residues. CDR3 bases: TGTGCCAGCAGCTTAGTGTCAGGGGAGACCCAGTACTTC. Translating gives CASSLVSGETQYF.

The genes are TRBV15 and TRBJ2-1; 10 bases match TRBD2. CDR1 and CDR2 (germline): LNHNV, YYDKDF (reference sequence). CDR3 length: 16 amino acids. V lost 0 bases and J lost 8; bases outside the gene matches: 7. In DNA form, the CDR3 reads TGTGCCACCAGCAGAGATCAGGCTAGCGGGAGTGATGAGCAGTTCTTC. The encoded protein is CATSRDQASGSDEQFF. The full variable domain, in which reference TRBV15 and TRBJ2-1 provide the parts outside the CDR3, is DAMVIQNPRYQVTQFGKPVTLSCSQTLNHNVMYWYQQKSSQAPKLLFHYYDKDFNNEADTPDNFQSRRPNTSFCFLDIRSPGLGDTAMYLCATSRDQASGSDEQFFGPGTRLTVL.

This clonotype was counted at least ten times. The V and J genes are TRBV28 and TRBJ1-4; possibly TRBD1 for D (6 bases). The CDR3 is 13 residues long. V dropped 6 bases and J dropped 7 bases, with 12 bases sitting between them. Germline V gives CDR1 MDHEN, CDR2 SYDVKM. CDR3 DNA sequence: TGTGCCAGCAGGGACAGCCCCATTGAAAAACTGTTTTTT. Protein: CASRDSPIEKLFF.

This clonotype counts as medium-sized (0.01 to 0.1%). The rearrangement links TRBV20-1 to TRBJ2-2, with TRBD2 identical over 8 bases. The trim removed 4 bases at V and 7 bases at J, leaving 11 bases unmatched. This CDR3 region has 15 residues. Germline V gene lookup returns CDR1 DFQATT and CDR2 SNEGSKA (reference sequence). In nucleotides, the CDR3 is TGCAGTGCTAAGACCCCGACTAGCGATCACGGGGAGCTGTTTTTT. Protein: CSAKTPTSDHGELFF.

This clonotype was recorded a few times. The V and J genes are TRBV29-1 and TRBJ2-1; 8 bases align to TRBD1. This CDR3 is 14 amino acids long. Germline CDR1 is SQVTM and CDR2 is ANQGSEA. With V trimmed by 3 bases and J by 7 bases, 8 bases remained unmatched. CDR3: CSVDSRDRSNEQFF. DNA of the CDR3: TGCAGCGTTGACTCCCGGGACAGGTCGAATGAGCAGTTCTTC.

This clonotype was seen ten or more times. This CDR3 reads CASSPGLAGASTGELFF. CDR3 DNA: TGTGCCAGCAGCCCGGGACTAGCGGGAGCAAGCACCGGGGAGCTGTTTTTT. This sequence joins TRBV7-3 and TRBJ2-2; 14 bases agree with TRBD2. This CDR3 contains 17 residues. V lost 5 bases to trimming and J lost 4 bases; unmatched junction nucleotides: 6. Germline CDR1 reads SGHTA; CDR2 reads FQGTGA.

V gene TRBV4-1 combines with J gene TRBJ2-3; the match to TRBD1 covers 10 bases. Germline loops: CDR1 MGHRA, CDR2 YSYEKL. The V gene end was trimmed by 1 base and the J gene end by 4 bases; junction bases not matched to a gene: 5. The CDR3 totals 16 residues. CDR3 loop: CASSQVPGQGSDTQYF. Written as DNA, the CDR3 is TGCGCCAGCAGCCAAGTCCCGGGACAGGGGTCAGATACGCAGTATTTT.

This clonotype came up many times. The chain has TRBV7-2 and TRBJ2-3, with 8 bases fitting TRBD2. V shed 3 bases, J shed 2 bases, and the junction held 7 bases outside the gene matches. The CDR3 is 16 residues long. The germline V gene has CDR1 SGHTA and CDR2 FQGNSA. CDR3 sequence: CASSLSSGKLTDTQYF. The CDR3 DNA follows: TGTGCCAGCAGCTTGAGTAGCGGGAAACTCACAGATACGCAGTATTTT.

The gene calls are TRBV7-2 and TRBJ2-1; 8 nucleotides match TRBD2. In germline, CDR1 is SGHTA, CDR2 FQGNSA. CDR3 length: 21 residues. The ends lost 2 bases at V and 0 bases at J; junction bases unmatched: 18. The chain's CDR3 is CASSLLRLAGGYYSSYNEQFF. In nucleotides, the CDR3 is TGTGCCAGCAGCTTACTCCGACTCGCGGGAGGCTACTATAGCTCCTACAATGAGCAGTTCTTC.